This T cell receptor (beta chain) was observed in a study of cytomegalovirus exposure and HLA in healthy donors. Findings and caveats of the study: Both high specificity and high sensitivity reportedly marked the classifier's diagnosis of cytomegalovirus status. It was approximately 150 TCR beta chains that were listed as cytomegalovirus-associated.

This CDR3 has 15 residues. V lost 5 bases, J lost 7 bases, and 8 bases stayed unmatched. Per germline, CDR1 MDHEN and CDR2 SYDVKM. Only in-frame clones appear in the TCRdb table, and some are missing; sequencing was by immunoSEQ multiplex PCR. The table records 150,000 to 200,000 clones, more than 75% of them present only once. Concerning this clone itself: Its antigen remains unidentified.

The clonotype comes from a young man in good health and CMV-seronegative. The rearrangement links TRBV28 to TRBJ1-4, with 9 bases aligning to TRBD1. The sequenced material came from PBMCs. The CDR3 region is CASSGPGQGGEKLFF. The CDR3 DNA follows: TGTGCCAGCAGTGGACCGGGACAGGGAGGTGAAAAACTGTTTTTT.